Below, 6 T cell receptor beta chains from the same sample are listed, as sequenced in a study of neurological immune-mediated disorders. Each CDR3 protein gets one entry after TCRdb re-called the 5' RACE reads with MiXCR. The sample lists some 30,000 distinct CDR3 sequences; approximately 13% were seen once. As for time point: longitudinal time-point 2. The specimen sequenced was PBMCs. The receptors were sampled from a woman in her forties in good health.

This clonotype was seen at least ten times. CDR3 protein: CASSPGLAGTGEQFF. In DNA, the CDR3 is TGTGCCAGCAGCCCCGGACTAGCGGGGACCGGTGAGCAGTTCTTC. The chain couples TRBV3-1 to TRBJ2-1, with 12 bases aligning to TRBD2. Germline V lookup: CDR1 LGHDT, CDR2 YNNKEL (reference sequence). The CDR3 runs 15 residues. After removal of 4 bases from V and 9 bases from J, the junction contained 7 bases not matched to a gene.

In this sample, this clonotype turned up many times. The chain combines TRBV4-3 with TRBJ2-7; TRBD2 agrees at 8 bases. V dropped 0 bases and J dropped 2; count of bases not matched to a gene: 6. In germline, CDR1 is LGHNA, CDR2 YSLEER. The CDR3 is 16 amino acids. The CDR3 here is CASSQETGTRPYEQYF. The CDR3 region has the DNA TGCGCCAGCAGCCAAGAGACCGGGACTAGGCCCTACGAGCAGTACTTC.

This clonotype was picked up many times. The chain joins TRBV5-6 to TRBJ1-4; the D is unclear. Germline-derived CDR1 and CDR2 are SGHDT and YYEEEE. There are 15 residues in the CDR3. With 0 bases removed from V and 0 bases from J, the gap between germline ends came to 6 bases. In nucleotides, the CDR3 is TGTGCCAGCAGCTTGGAGGTAGCAACTAATGAAAAACTGTTTTTT. Its translation is CASSLEVATNEKLFF.

At least ten counts were recorded for this clonotype. J is TRBJ1-2 and V is TRBV5-6; 8 nucleotides align to TRBD1. This CDR3 region has 14 residues. The V and J ends lost 1 base and 4 bases, in that order; junction bases with no gene match: 3. CDR1 and CDR2 from the germline V gene are SGHDT and YYEEEE. For the CDR3, the DNA is TGTGCCAGCAGCTTGCCGGGACAGGCCTATGGCTACACCTTC. Translated: CASSLPGQAYGYTF. The full variable domain, with the rest looked up from reference TRBV5-6 and TRBJ1-2, is DAGVTQSPTHLIKTRGQQVTLRCSPKSGHDTVSWYQQALGQGPQFIFQYYEEEERQRGNFPDRFSGHQFPNYSSELNVNALLLGDSALYLCASSLPGQAYGYTFGSGTRLTVV.

The table lists this clonotype with many counts. CDR3 amino acids: CASSEWVGYEQFF. The CDR3 DNA reads TGTGCCAGCAGTGAATGGGTGGGGTATGAGCAGTTCTTC. The J gene is TRBJ2-1, the V gene TRBV2; D not resolved. The CDR3 totals 13 residues. Germline CDR1 and CDR2: SNHLY and FYNNEI. V was trimmed by 2 bases and J by 8 bases, leaving 10 bases between them.

This clonotype was observed at least ten times. V is TRBV11-1 and J is TRBJ2-2; D could derive from TRBD1 or TRBD2 (5 bases each). Trimming removed 5 bases from V and 4 bases from J, with 14 bases in between. This CDR3 spans 15 amino acids. CDR1 is SGHAT, CDR2 FQDESV, per germline (reference sequence). The CDR3 reads CASSPIWGITGELFF. The CDR3 DNA follows: TGTGCCAGCAGCCCTATCTGGGGGATCACCGGGGAGCTGTTTTTT.